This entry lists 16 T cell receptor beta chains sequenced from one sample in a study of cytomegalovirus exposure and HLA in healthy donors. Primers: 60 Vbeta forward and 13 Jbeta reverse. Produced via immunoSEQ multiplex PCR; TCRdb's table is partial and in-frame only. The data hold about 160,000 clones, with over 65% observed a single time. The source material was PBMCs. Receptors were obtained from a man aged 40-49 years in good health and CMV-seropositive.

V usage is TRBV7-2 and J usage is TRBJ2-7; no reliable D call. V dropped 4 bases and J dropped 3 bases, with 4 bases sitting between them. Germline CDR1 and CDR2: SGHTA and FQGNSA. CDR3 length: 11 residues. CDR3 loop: CASSSNYEQYF. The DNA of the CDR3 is TGTGCCAGCAGCTCCAACTACGAGCAGTACTTC.

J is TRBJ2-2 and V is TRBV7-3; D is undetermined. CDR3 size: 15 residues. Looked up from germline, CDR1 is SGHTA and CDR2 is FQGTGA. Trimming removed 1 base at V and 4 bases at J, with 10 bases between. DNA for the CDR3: TGTGCCAGCAGCTTAAATTCCCCCGGCACCGGGGAGCTGTTTTTT. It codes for CASSLNSPGTGELFF.

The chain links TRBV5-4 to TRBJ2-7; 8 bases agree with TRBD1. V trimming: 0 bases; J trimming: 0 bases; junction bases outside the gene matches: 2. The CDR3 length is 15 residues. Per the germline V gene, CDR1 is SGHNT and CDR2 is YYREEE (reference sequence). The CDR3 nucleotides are TGTGCCAGCAGCTTGGGACAGGGGAGCTCCTACGAGCAGTACTTC. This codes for CASSLGQGSSYEQYF.

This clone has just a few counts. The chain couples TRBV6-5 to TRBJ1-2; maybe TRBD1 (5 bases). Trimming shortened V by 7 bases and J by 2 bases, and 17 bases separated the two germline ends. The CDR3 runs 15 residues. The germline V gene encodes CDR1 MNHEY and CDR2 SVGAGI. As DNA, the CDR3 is TGTGCCAGCATTGGGGGGGAGTGGGGCAACTATGGCTACACCTTC. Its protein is CASIGGEWGNYGYTF.

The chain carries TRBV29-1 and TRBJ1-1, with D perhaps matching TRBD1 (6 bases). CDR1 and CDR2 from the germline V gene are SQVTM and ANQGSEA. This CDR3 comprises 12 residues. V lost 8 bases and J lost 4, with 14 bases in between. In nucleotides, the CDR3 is TGCAGCTCATCAGGGGTAGGCACTGAAGCTTTCTTT. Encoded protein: CSSSGVGTEAFF.

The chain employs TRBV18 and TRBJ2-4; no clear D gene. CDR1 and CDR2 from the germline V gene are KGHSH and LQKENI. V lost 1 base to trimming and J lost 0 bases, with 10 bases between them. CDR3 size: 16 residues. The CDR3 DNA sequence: TGTGCCAGCTCACCACTTGGCTCCGCAGCCAAAAACATTCAGTACTTC. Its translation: CASSPLGSAAKNIQYF.

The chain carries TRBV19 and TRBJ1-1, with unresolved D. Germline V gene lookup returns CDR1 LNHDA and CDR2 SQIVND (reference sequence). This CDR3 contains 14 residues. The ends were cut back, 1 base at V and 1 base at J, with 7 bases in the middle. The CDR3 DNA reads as TGTGCCAGTAGTATAGGAACACAGAACACTGAAGCTTTCTTT. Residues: CASSIGTQNTEAFF. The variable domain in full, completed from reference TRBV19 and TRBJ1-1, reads DGGITQSPKYLFRKEGQNVTLSCEQNLNHDAMYWYRQDPGQGLRLIYYSQIVNDFQKGDIAEGYSVSREKKESFPLTVTSAQKNPTAFYLCASSIGTQNTEAFFGQGTRLTVV.

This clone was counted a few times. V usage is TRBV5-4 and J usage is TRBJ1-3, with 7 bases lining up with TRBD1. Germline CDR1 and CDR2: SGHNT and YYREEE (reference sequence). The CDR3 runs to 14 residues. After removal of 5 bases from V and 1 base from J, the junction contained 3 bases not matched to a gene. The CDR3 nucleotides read TGTGCCAGCAGATCCAGGGGGTCTGGAAACACCATATATTTT. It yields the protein CASRSRGSGNTIYF. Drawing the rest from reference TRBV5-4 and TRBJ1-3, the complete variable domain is ETGVTQSPTHLIKTRGQQVTLRCSSQSGHNTVSWYQQALGQGPQFIFQYYREEENGRGNFPPRFSGLQFPNYSSELNVNALELDDSALYLCASRSRGSGNTIYFGEGSWLTVV.

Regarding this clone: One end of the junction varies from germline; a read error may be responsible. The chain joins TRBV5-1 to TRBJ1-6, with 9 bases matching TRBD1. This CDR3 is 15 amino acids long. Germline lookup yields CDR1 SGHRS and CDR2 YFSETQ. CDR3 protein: CASSSWGQGNSPLHF. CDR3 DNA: TGTGCCAGCAGCTCCTGGGGACAGGGTAATTCACCCCTCCACTTT.

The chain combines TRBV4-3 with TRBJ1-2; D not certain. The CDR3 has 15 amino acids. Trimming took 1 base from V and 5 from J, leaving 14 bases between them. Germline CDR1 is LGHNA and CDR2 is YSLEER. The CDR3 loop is CASSQGGALRYGYTF. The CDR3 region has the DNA TGCGCCAGCAGCCAAGGGGGAGCGCTTCGGTATGGCTACACCTTC.

Written as DNA, the CDR3 is TGCGCCAGCAGCCTTAGCGGGGGGGCCGGCACAGATACGCAGTATTTT. Encoded protein: CASSLSGGAGTDTQYF. The J gene is TRBJ2-3, the V gene TRBV4-1; 11 nucleotides align to TRBD2. The germline CDR1 and CDR2 sequences are MGHRA and YSYEKL. Trimming removed 4 bases from V and 1 base from J; junction bases left unmatched: 4. This CDR3 spans 16 amino acids.

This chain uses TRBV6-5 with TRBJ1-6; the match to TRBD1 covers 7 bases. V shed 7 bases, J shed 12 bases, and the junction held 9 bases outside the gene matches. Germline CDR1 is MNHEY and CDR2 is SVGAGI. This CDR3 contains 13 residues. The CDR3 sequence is CASTPDRAIPLHF. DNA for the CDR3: TGTGCCAGCACCCCAGACAGGGCTATACCCCTCCACTTT.

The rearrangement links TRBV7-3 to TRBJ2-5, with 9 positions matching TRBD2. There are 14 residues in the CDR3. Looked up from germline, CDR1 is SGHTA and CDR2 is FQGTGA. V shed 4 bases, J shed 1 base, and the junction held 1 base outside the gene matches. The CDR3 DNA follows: TGTGCCAGCAGCTCAGCGGGGGGCCAAGAGACCCAGTACTTC. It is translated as CASSSAGGQETQYF.

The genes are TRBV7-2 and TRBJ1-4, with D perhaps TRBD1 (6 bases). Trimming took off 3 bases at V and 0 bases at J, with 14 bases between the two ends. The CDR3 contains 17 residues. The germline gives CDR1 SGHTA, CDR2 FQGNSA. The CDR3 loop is CASSFPEDSTTNEKLFF. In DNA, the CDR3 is TGTGCCAGCAGCTTTCCGGAGGACAGCACAACTAATGAAAAACTGTTTTTT.

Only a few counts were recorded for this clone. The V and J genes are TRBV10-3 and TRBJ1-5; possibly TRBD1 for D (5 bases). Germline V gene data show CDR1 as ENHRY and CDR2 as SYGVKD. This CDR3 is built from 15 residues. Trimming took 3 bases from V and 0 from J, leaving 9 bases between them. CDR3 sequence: CAISEGADSNQPQHF. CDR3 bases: TGTGCCATCAGTGAAGGGGCAGATAGCAATCAGCCCCAGCATTTT.

CDR3 loop: CASSLTTAGGGYTF. The CDR3 region has the DNA TGTGCCAGCTCACTTACCACAGCAGGGGGCGGCTACACCTTC. The chain joins TRBV18 to TRBJ1-2; TRBD1 agrees at 8 bases. CDR1 is KGHSH and CDR2 is LQKENI in the germline V gene. The CDR3 spans 14 residues. With 4 bases clipped from V and 8 bases from J, the junction kept 9 bases outside the gene matches.